The entry below describes one TCR beta chain. Template material for TCR beta VDJ and CDR3 profiling consisted of genomic DNA. Using its own MiXCR run on the reads, TCRdb lists one record per CDR3 protein. Of under 250,000 distinct CDR3 sequences listed, 30% to 35% are singletons. The data were obtained in a study of CD8+CD57+ T cells in acquired aplastic anemia. Across the whole study: The average for DNA from sorted CD4+ and CD8+ cells was around 3.5 ug.

This CDR3 is 15 amino acids long. Trimming cost V 4 bases and J 3 bases; bases outside gene matches: 3. Germline values: CDR1 SGHNT, CDR2 YYREEE (reference sequence). Sequencing was done on a sample of sorted CD4+, CD8+, or CD8+CD57+ T cells (not recorded which) from PBMCs. The clonotype was recovered from a human donor in good health, serving as a control. The V call is TRBV5-4, the J call TRBJ2-1; 11 bases agree with TRBD2. CDR3 nucleotide sequence: TGTGCCAGCAGCCATACTAGCGGGAGCTACAATGAGCAGTTCTTC. Translation: CASSHTSGSYNEQFF.